The T cell receptor beta chain described here comes from a study of shared clonotypes between healthy human individuals. A single count supports this clone. TCRdb's copy holds only in-frame clones and misses some; the assay was immunoSEQ multiplex PCR. The sample lists about 2.4 million clones, around 90% seen once, with roughly 0.15% in the top ten. Recent acute infections and vaccinations were absent in the healthy HIV-negative adult donors. The V gene's germline CDR1 is SGHTA and CDR2 FQGNSA. This CDR3 region has 14 residues. Trimming pared 5 bases from V and 5 bases from J, leaving 15 bases between.

Specimen: naive CD4+ T cells sorted from blood. The subset here: CD45RA+ positively selected. The receptor's source is a man aged 18 to 30 in good health. The V call is TRBV7-2, the J call TRBJ2-5; perhaps D is TRBD1 or TRBD2 (7 bases each). CDR3 nucleotide sequence: TGTGCCAGCAGCCAGGGGGGGTCGGTGGAGACCCAGTACTTC. Translated: CASSQGGSVETQYF.